This T cell receptor (beta chain) emerged from a study of cytomegalovirus exposure and HLA in healthy donors. 13 Jbeta primers and 60 Vbeta primers were used for the PCR. Method: immunoSEQ multiplex PCR; TCRdb's copy keeps in-frame clones and lacks some. The sample yields 100,000 to 150,000 clones, about four fifths seen once. Concerning this clone itself: Antigen unknown.

Study results and limitations: Most likely, a cluster of highly shared sequence variants arose as a sequencing artifact. As confirmed in vitro, a few CMV-associated chains were specific for CMV antigens.

V lost 2 bases and J 6 bases, leaving 14 bases between the germline ends. The germline V gene encodes CDR1 SGHTA and CDR2 FQGNSA. The CDR3 loop spans 14 amino acids. The chain recombines TRBV7-2 with TRBJ2-7, with D hard to call. The sequenced sample consisted of PBMCs. This receptor was taken from a man between 18 and 35 years old in good health and CMV-seronegative. Here the CDR3 reads CASSLSNGGGEQYF. CDR3 nucleotides: TGTGCCAGCAGCTTATCGAATGGTGGCGGCGAGCAGTACTTC.